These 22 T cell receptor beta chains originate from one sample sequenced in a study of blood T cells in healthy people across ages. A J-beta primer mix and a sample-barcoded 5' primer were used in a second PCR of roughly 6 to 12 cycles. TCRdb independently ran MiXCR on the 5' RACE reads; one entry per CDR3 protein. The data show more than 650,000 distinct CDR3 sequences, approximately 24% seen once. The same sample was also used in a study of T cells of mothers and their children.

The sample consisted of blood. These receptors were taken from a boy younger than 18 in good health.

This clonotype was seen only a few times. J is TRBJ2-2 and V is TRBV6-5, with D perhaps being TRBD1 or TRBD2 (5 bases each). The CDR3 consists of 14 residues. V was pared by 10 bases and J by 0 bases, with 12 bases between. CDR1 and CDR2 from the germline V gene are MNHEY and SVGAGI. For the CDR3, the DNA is TGTGCCACACGAGGGGCAGCGAACACCGGGGAGCTGTTTTTT. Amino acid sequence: CATRGAANTGELFF.

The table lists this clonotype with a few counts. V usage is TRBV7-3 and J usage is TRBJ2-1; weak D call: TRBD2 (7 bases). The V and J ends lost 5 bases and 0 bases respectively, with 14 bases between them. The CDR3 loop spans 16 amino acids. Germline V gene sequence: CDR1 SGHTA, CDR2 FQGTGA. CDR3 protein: CASSPKGGYSYNEQFF. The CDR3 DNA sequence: TGTGCCAGCAGCCCAAAGGGGGGGTACTCCTACAATGAGCAGTTCTTC.

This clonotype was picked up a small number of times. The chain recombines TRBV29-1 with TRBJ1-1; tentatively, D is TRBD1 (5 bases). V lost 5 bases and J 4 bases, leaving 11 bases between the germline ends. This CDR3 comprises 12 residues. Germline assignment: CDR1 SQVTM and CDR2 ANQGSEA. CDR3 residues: CSVPGRGTEAFF. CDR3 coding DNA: TGCAGCGTTCCGGGACGGGGCACTGAAGCTTTCTTT.

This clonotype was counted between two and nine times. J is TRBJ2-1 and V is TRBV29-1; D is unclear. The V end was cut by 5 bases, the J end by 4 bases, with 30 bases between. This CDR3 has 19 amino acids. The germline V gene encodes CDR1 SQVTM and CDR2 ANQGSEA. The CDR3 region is CSVLGLTGTALSRYNEQFF. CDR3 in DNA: TGCAGCGTTTTAGGCCTTACCGGCACGGCCCTCAGCCGGTACAATGAGCAGTTCTTC.

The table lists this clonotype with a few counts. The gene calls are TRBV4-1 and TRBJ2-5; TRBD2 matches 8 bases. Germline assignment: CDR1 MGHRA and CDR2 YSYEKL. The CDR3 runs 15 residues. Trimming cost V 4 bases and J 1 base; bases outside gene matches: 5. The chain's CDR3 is CASSPRLAPQETQYF. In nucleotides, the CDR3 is TGCGCCAGCAGCCCGCGACTAGCGCCCCAAGAGACCCAGTACTTC.

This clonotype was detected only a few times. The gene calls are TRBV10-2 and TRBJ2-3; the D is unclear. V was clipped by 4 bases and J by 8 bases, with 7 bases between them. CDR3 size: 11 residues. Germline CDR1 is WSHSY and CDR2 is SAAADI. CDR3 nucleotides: TGCGCCAGCAGTGGGTCCGGTACGCAGTATTTT. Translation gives CASSGSGTQYF.

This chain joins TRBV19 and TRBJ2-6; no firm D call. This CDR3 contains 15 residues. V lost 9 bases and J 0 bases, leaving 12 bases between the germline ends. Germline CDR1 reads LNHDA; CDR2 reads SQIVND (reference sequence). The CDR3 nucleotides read TGTGCCAGCACCCCTGGGCGCTCTGGGGCCAACGTCCTGACTTTC. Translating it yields CASTPGRSGANVLTF.

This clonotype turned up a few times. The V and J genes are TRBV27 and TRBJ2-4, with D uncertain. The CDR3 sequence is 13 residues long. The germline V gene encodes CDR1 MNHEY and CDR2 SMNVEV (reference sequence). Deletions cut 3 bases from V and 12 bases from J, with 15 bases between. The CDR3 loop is CASSLGWGNYQYF. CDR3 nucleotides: TGTGCCAGCAGTTTGGGGTGGGGAAACTATCAGTACTTC.

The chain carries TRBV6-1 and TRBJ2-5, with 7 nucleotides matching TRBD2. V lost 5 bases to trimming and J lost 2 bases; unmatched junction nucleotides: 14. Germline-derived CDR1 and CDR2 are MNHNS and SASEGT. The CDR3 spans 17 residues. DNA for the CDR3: TGTGCCAGCAGTCAGCACCCTTCCGGGGGGTTACAAGAGACCCAGTACTTC. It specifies CASSQHPSGGLQETQYF.

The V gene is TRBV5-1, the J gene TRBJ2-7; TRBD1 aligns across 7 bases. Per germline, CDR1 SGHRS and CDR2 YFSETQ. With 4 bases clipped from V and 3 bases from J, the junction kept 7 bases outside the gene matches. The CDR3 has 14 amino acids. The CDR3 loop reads CASSTDRTLYEQYF. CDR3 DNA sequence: TGCGCCAGCAGCACGGACAGGACCCTCTACGAGCAGTACTTC.

The CDR3 sequence: CASSQTRGGSETQYF. Written as DNA, the CDR3 is TGTGCCAGCAGTCAAACCCGAGGGGGGTCAGAGACCCAGTACTTC. V gene TRBV12-3 or TRBV12-4 combines with J gene TRBJ2-5; D is tentatively TRBD1 or TRBD2 (6 bases each). Trimming shortened V by 5 bases and J by 4 bases, and 17 bases separated the two germline ends. The CDR3 consists of 15 residues.

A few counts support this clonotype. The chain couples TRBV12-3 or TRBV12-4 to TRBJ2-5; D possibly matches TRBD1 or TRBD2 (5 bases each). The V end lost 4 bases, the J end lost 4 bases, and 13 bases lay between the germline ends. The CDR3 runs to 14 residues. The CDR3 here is CASSSPGPIETQYF. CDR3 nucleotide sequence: TGTGCCAGCAGTTCTCCGGGACCAATAGAGACCCAGTACTTC.

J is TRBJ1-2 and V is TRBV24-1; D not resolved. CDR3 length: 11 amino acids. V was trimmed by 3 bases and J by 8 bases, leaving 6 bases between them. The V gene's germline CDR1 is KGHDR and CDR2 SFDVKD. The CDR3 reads CATSDLWGYTF. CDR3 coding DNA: TGTGCCACCAGTGATCTGTGGGGCTACACCTTC.

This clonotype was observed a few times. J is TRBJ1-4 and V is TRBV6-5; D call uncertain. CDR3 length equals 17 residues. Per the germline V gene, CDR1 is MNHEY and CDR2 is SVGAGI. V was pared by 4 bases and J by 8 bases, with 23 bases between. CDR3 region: CASSSELVGPSGEKLFF. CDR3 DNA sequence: TGTGCCAGCAGTTCCGAGTTGGTCGGGCCCTCAGGCGAAAAACTGTTTTTT.

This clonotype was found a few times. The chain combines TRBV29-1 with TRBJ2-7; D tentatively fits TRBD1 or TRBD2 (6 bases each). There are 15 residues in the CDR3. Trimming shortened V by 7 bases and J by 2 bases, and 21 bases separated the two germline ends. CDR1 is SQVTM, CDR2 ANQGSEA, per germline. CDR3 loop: CSAYVGGTNTYEQYF. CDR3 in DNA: TGCAGCGCATACGTAGGGGGGACAAACACCTACGAGCAGTACTTC.

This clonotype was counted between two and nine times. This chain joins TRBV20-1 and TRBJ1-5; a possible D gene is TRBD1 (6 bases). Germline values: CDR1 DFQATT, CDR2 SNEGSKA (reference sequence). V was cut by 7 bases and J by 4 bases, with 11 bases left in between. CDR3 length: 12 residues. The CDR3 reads CSGQEANQPQHF. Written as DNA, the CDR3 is TGCAGTGGACAGGAGGCTAATCAGCCCCAGCATTTT.

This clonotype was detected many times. CDR3 sequence reads: CASSRAGGETQYF. For the CDR3, the DNA is TGTGCCAGCAGCCGGGCCGGCGGGGAGACCCAGTACTTC. V is TRBV3-1 and J is TRBJ2-5, with D maybe TRBD2 (5 bases). The CDR3 is made up of 13 amino acids. V lost 4 bases, J lost 5 bases, and 11 bases lay in between. Per germline, CDR1 LGHDT and CDR2 YNNKEL (reference sequence).

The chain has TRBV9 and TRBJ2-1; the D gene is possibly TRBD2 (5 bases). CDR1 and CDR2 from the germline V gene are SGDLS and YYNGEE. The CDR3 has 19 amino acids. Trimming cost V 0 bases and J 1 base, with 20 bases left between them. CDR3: CASSVATRSGQSSYNEQFF. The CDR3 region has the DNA TGTGCCAGCAGCGTAGCTACGAGGAGCGGCCAGAGTTCCTACAATGAGCAGTTCTTC.

In DNA form, the CDR3 reads TGTGCCAGCAGCGTAGGCGGACTAGCGGGGGGGTGGACAGATACGCAGTATTTT. This translates into CASSVGGLAGGWTDTQYF. J is TRBJ2-3 and V is TRBV9; 15 bases match TRBD2. This CDR3 region has 18 residues. The germline V gene encodes CDR1 SGDLS and CDR2 YYNGEE. Trimming took 0 bases from V and 3 from J; bases not matched to a gene: 5.

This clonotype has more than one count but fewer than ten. The CDR3 sequence: CASSSGLAEMNTGELFF. The CDR3 DNA is TGTGCCAGCAGCTCAGGACTAGCGGAAATGAACACCGGGGAGCTGTTTTTT. The rearrangement uses TRBV7-2 and TRBJ2-2; 10 bases match TRBD2. The CDR3 has 17 amino acids. Germline-derived CDR1 and CDR2 are SGHTA and FQGNSA. Germline trimming cut 4 bases from V and 1 base from J; bases unmatched to any gene: 6.

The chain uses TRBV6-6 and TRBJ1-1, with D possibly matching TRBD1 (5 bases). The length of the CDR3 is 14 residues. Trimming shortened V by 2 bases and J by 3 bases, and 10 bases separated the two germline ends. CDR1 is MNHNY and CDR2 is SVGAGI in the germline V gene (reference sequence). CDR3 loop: CASSYGLGDTEAFF. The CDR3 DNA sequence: TGTGCCAGCAGTTACGGACTGGGGGACACTGAAGCTTTCTTT.

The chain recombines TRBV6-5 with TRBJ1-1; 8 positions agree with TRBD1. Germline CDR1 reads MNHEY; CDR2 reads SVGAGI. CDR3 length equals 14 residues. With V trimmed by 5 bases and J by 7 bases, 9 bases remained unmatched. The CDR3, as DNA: TGTGCCAGCAGTACAAGGACAGGGTTTGGTGAAGCTTTCTTT. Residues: CASSTRTGFGEAFF.